This TCR beta chain is drawn from a study of blood T cells in healthy people across ages. Each sample gave at least 7 million isolated PBMCs. The CDR3 extends over 15 amino acids. V was shortened by 5 bases and J by 6 bases, with 17 bases between the two germline ends. In germline, CDR1 is LGHDT, CDR2 YNNKEL (reference sequence). Alongside a J-beta primer mix, a sample-barcoded 5' primer served in a second PCR lasting roughly 7 to 11 cycles. TCRdb itself ran the 5' RACE reads through MiXCR, one entry per CDR3 protein. The sample records 850,000 or so distinct CDR3 sequences, around 26% being singletons.

Sequencing used blood. V and J are TRBV3-1 and TRBJ2-1, with D maybe TRBD2 (5 bases). The receptor's source is a woman aged 80 or over in good health. CDR3 in DNA: TGTGCCAGCAGCGCTCTCGGGGTCATCGGCAATGAGCAGTTCTTC. Protein product: CASSALGVIGNEQFF.